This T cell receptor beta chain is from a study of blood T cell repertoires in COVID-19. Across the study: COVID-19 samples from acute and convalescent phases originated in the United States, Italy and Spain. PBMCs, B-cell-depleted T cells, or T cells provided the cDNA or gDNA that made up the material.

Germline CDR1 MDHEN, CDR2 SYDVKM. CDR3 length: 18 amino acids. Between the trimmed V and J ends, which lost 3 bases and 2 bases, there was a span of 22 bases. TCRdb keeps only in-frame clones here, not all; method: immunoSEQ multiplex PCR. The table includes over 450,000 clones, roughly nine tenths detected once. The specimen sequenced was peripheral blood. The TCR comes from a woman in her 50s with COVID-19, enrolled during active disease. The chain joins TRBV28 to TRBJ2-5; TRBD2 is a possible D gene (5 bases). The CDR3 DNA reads TGTGCCAGCAGTTTTAGTGATTCTGGACTGAGGACTCAAGAGACCCAGTACTTC. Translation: CASSFSDSGLRTQETQYF.